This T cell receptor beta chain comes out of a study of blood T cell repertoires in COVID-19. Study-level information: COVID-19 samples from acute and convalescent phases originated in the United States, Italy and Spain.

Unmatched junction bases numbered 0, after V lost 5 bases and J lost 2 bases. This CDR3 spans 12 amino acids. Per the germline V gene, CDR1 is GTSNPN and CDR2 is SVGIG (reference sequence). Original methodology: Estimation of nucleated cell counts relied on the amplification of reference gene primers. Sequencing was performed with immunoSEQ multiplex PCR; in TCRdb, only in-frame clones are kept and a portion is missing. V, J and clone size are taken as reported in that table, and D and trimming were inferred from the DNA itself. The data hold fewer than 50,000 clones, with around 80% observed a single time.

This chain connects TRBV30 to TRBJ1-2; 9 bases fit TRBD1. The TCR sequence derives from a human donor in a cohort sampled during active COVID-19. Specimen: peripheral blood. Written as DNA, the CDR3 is TGTGCCTGGGGGACAGGGAACTATGGCTACACCTTC. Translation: CAWGTGNYGYTF.